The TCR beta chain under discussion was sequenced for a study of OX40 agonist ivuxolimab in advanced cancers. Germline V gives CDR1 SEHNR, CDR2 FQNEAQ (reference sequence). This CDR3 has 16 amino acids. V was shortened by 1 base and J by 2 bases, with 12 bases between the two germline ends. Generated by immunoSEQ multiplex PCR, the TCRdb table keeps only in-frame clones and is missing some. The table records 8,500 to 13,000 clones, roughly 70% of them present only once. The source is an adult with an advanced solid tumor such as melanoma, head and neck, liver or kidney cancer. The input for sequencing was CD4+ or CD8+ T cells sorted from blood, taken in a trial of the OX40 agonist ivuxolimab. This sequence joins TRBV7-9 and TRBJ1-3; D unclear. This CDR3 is CASSLVGDEPGNTIYF. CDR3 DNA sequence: TGTGCCAGCAGCTTAGTGGGCGACGAACCTGGAAACACCATATATTTT. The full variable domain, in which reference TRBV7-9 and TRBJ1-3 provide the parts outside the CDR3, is DTGVSQNPRHKITKRGQNVTFRCDPISEHNRLYWYRQTLGQGPEFLTYFQNEAQLEKSRLLSDRFSAERPKGSFSTLEIQRTEQGDSAMYLCASSLVGDEPGNTIYFGEGSWLTVV.